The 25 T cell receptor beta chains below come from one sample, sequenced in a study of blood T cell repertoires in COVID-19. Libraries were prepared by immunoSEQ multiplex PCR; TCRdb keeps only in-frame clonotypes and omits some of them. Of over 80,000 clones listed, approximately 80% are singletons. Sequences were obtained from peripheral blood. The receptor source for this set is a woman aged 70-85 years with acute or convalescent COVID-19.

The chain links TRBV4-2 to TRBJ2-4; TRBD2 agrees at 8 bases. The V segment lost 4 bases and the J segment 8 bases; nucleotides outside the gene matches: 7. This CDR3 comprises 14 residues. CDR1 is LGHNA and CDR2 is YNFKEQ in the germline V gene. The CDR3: CASSPGGAGDIQYF. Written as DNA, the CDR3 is TGTGCCAGCAGCCCCGGGGGGGCCGGGGACATTCAGTACTTC.

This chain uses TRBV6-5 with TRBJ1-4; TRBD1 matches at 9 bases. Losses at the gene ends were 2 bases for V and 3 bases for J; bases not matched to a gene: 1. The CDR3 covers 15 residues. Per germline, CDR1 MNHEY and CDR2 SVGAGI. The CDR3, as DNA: TGTGCCAGCAGTTACCGGACAGGGGCTAATGAAAAACTGTTTTTT. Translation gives CASSYRTGANEKLFF.

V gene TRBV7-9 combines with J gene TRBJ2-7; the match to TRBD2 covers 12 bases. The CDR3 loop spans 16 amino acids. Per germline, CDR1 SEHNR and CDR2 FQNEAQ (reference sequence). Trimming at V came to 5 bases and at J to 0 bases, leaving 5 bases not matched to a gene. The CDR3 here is CASSPGLAGSSYEQYF. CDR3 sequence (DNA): TGTGCCAGCAGCCCAGGACTAGCGGGAAGCTCCTACGAGCAGTACTTC.

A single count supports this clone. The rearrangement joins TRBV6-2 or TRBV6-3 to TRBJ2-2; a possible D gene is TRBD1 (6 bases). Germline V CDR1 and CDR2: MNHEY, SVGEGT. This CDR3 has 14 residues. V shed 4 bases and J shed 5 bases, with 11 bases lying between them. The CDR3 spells CASSSTGTTGELFF. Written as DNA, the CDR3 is TGTGCCAGCAGTTCCACCGGGACAACCGGGGAGCTGTTTTTT.

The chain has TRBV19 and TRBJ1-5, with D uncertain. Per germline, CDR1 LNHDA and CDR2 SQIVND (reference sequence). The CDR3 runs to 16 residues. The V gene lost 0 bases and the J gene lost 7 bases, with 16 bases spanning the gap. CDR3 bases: TGTGCCAGTAGTATAGATCCCCGTTGGGAGGCGCAGCCCCAGCATTTT. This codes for CASSIDPRWEAQPQHF. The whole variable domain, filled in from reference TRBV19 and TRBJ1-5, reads DGGITQSPKYLFRKEGQNVTLSCEQNLNHDAMYWYRQDPGQGLRLIYYSQIVNDFQKGDIAEGYSVSREKKESFPLTVTSAQKNPTAFYLCASSIDPRWEAQPQHFGDGTRLSIL.

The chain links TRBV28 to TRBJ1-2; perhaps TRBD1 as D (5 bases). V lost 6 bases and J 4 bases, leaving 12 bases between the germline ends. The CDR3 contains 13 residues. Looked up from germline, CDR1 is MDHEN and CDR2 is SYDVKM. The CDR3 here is CASRAQGVYGYTF. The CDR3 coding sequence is TGTGCCAGCAGGGCCCAGGGCGTCTATGGCTACACCTTC.

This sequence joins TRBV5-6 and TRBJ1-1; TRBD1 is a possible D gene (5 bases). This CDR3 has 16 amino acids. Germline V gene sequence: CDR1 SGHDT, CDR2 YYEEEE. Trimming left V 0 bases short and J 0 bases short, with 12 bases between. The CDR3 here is CASSLGAGGMNTEAFF. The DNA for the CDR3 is TGTGCCAGCAGCTTGGGGGCTGGGGGGATGAACACTGAAGCTTTCTTT.

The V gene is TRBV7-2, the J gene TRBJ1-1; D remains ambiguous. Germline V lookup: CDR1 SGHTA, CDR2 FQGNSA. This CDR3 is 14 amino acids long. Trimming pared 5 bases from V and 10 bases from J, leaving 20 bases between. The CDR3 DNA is TGTGCCAGCAGCCCCCCCAGCGGTTCACGGGGAGCTTTCTTT. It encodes CASSPPSGSRGAFF.

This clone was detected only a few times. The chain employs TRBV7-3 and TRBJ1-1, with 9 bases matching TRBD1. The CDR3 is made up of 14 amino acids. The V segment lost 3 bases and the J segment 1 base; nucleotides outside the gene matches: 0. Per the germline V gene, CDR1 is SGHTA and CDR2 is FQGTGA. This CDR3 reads CASSLTGGNTEAFF. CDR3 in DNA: TGTGCCAGCAGCTTGACAGGGGGGAACACTGAAGCTTTCTTT.

CDR3 sequence reads: CASSRLTGGSDTQYF. The CDR3, as DNA: TGTGCCAGCAGTCGACTGACAGGGGGCTCAGATACGCAGTATTTT. The V and J genes are TRBV2 and TRBJ2-3; 10 bases are shared with TRBD1. V was clipped by 5 bases and J by 4 bases; unmatched bases: 6. Germline-derived CDR1 and CDR2 are SNHLY and FYNNEI. The CDR3 is made up of 15 amino acids.

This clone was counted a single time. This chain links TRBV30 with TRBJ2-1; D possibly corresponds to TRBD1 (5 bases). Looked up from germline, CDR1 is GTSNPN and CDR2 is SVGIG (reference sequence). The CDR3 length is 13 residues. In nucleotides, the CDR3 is TGTGCATCCGCAGGGAACTCCTACAATGAGCAGTTCTTC. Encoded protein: CASAGNSYNEQFF.

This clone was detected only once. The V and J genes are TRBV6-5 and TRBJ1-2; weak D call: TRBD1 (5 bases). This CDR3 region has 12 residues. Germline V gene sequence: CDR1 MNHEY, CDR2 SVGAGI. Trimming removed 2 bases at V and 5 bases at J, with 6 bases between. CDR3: CASSYGGYGYTF. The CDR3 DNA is TGTGCCAGCAGTTACGGGGGGTATGGCTACACCTTC.

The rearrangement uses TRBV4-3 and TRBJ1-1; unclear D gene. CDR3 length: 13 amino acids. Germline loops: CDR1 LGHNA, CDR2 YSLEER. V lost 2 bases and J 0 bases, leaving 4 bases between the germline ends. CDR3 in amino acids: CASSQQMNTEAFF. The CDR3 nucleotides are TGCGCCAGCAGCCAACAGATGAACACTGAAGCTTTCTTT.

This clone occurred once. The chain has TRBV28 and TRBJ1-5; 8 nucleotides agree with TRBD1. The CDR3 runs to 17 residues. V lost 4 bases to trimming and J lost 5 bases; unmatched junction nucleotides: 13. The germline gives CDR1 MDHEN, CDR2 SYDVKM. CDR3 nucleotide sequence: TGTGCCAGCAGTTGGTATGCACAGGGGGTTTTTTATCAGCCCCAGCATTTT. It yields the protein CASSWYAQGVFYQPQHF.

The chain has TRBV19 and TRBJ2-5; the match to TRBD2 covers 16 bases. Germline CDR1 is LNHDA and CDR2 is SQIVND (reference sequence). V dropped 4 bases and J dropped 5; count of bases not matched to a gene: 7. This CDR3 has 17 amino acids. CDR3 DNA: TGTGCCAGTAGTAACCCGGGACTAGCGGGGGGGCGGGAGACCCAGTACTTC. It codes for CASSNPGLAGGRETQYF.

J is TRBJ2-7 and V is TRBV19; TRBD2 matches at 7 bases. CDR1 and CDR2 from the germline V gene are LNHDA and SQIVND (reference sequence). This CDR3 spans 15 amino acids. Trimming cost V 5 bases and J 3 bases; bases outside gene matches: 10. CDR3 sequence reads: CASSPTWRGSYEQYF. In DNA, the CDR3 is TGTGCCAGTAGTCCCACGTGGCGGGGGAGCTACGAGCAGTACTTC. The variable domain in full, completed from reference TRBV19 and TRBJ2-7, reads DGGITQSPKYLFRKEGQNVTLSCEQNLNHDAMYWYRQDPGQGLRLIYYSQIVNDFQKGDIAEGYSVSREKKESFPLTVTSAQKNPTAFYLCASSPTWRGSYEQYFGPGTRLTVT.

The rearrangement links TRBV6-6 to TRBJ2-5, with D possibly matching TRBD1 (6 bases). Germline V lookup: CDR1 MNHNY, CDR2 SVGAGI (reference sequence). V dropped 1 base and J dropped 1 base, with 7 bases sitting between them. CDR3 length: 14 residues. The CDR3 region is CASSYLTGQETQYF. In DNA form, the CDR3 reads TGTGCCAGCAGTTACTTGACAGGCCAAGAGACCCAGTACTTC.

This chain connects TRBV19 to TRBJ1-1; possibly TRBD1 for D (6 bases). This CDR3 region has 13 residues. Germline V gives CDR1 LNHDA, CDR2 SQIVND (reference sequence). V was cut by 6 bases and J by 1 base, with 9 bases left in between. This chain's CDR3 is CASSLRGNTEAFF. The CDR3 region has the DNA TGTGCCAGTAGCCTCAGGGGGAACACTGAAGCTTTCTTT.

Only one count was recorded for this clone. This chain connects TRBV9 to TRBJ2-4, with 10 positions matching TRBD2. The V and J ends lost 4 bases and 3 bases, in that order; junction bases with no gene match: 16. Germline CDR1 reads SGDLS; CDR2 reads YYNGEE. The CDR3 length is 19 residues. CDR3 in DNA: TGTGCCAGCAGCACGGACCCGGGAATAGCGGGAGGACTCAAAAACATTCAGTACTTC. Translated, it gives CASSTDPGIAGGLKNIQYF.

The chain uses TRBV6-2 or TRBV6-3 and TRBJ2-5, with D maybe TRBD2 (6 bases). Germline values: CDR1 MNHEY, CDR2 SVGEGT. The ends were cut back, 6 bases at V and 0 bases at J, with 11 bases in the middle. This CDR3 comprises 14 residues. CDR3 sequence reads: CASSTWDYQETQYF. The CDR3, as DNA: TGTGCCAGCAGCACTTGGGACTACCAAGAGACCCAGTACTTC.

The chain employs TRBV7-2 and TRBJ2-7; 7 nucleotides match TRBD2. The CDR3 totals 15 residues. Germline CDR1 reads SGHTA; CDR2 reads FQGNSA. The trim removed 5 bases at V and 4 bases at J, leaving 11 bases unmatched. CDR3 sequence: CASSLQTSILYEQYF. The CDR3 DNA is TGTGCCAGCAGCCTCCAGACTAGCATCTTGTACGAGCAGTACTTC.

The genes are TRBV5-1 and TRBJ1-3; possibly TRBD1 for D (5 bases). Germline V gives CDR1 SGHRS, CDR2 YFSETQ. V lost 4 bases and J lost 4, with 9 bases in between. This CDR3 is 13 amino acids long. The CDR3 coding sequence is TGCGCCAGCAGCCTGGGGCAAGGAAACACCATATATTTT. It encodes CASSLGQGNTIYF.

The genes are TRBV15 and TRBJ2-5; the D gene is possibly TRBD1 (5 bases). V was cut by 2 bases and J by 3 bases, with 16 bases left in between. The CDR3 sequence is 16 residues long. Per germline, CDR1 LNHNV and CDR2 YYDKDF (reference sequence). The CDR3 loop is CATSRSTGTGEETQYF. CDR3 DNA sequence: TGTGCCACCAGCAGATCTACTGGTACAGGCGAAGAGACCCAGTACTTC.

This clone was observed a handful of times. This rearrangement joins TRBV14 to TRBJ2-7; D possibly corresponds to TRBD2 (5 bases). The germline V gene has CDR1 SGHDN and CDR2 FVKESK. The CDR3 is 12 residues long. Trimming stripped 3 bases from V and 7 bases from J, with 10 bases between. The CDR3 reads CASSHMPGEQYF. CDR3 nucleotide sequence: TGTGCCAGCAGCCATATGCCGGGGGAGCAGTACTTC.

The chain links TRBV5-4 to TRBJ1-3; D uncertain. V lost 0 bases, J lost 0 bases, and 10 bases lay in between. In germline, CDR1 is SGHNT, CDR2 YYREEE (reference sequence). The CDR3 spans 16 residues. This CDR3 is CASSLDLRDSGNTIYF. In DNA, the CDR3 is TGTGCCAGCAGCTTGGATTTGAGAGACTCTGGAAACACCATATATTTT.